This passage covers 26 T cell receptor beta chains from one sample sequenced in a study of blood T cell repertoires in COVID-19. Clones were read by immunoSEQ multiplex PCR, and TCRdb kept only the in-frame ones, dropping some. The sample holds more than 250,000 clones, nearly 90% seen once. Sequenced input: PBMCs or T cells enriched from blood (not recorded which). Every receptor here comes from a woman aged 25 to 39 who had recovered from COVID-19.

CDR3 DNA: TGTGCCAGTAGTACGGACAGGGGGCGAGAACAGCCCCAGCATTTT. The encoded protein is CASSTDRGREQPQHF. The chain uses TRBV19 and TRBJ1-5; 11 bases align to TRBD1. The CDR3 covers 15 residues. The ends lost 4 bases at V and 7 bases at J; junction bases unmatched: 6. CDR1 and CDR2 from the germline V gene are LNHDA and SQIVND (reference sequence).

The chain employs TRBV12-5 and TRBJ1-5, with TRBD1 matching 12 bases. J gave up 7 bases and V 0 bases, and 7 bases lay outside the gene matches. Germline V CDR1 and CDR2: LGHNT, FRNRAP. This CDR3 is built from 17 residues. The CDR3, as DNA: TGTGCTAGTGGTTTGGTAGGGACAGGGGGCGCAAACCAGCCCCAGCATTTT. Amino acids: CASGLVGTGGANQPQHF.

The chain carries TRBV5-5 and TRBJ1-2; 7 nucleotides line up with TRBD1. Germline V gene sequence: CDR1 SGHKS, CDR2 YYEKEE (reference sequence). The V and J ends lost 0 bases and 3 bases, in that order; junction bases with no gene match: 5. This CDR3 is 15 amino acids long. The CDR3 sequence is CASSLVTGVYYGYTF. CDR3 DNA sequence: TGTGCCAGCAGCTTGGTAACAGGGGTATACTATGGCTACACCTTC.

V is TRBV29-1 and J is TRBJ1-1, with D maybe TRBD1 (6 bases). CDR1 SQVTM and CDR2 ANQGSEA come from the germline V gene. Trimming stripped 2 bases from V and 4 bases from J, with 14 bases between. The CDR3 extends over 14 amino acids. The CDR3 spells CSVELRGLGTEAFF. The CDR3 DNA follows: TGCAGCGTTGAACTCAGGGGTTTGGGCACTGAAGCTTTCTTT.

The chain is built from TRBV5-4 and TRBJ2-7, with a weak D call TRBD1 (6 bases). Per the germline V gene, CDR1 is SGHNT and CDR2 is YYREEE (reference sequence). The CDR3 has 14 residues. Trimming removed 4 bases from V and 2 bases from J, with 13 bases in between. CDR3 DNA sequence: TGTGCCAGCAGCCGTGGCAGGACAGCCTACGAGCAGTACTTC. This gives the protein CASSRGRTAYEQYF.

This sequence joins TRBV19 and TRBJ1-4; D gene ambiguous. The CDR3 sequence is 13 residues long. Germline CDR1 reads LNHDA; CDR2 reads SQIVND (reference sequence). The germline V and J ends were trimmed by 3 bases and 12 bases, with 14 bases remaining between them. CDR3 DNA: TGTGCCAGTAGTATTCTGTCGGGGTCCGAACTGTTTTTT. Translating gives CASSILSGSELFF.

This clone was seen more than once but under ten times. The gene calls are TRBV7-8 and TRBJ1-1; possibly TRBD1 for D (6 bases). Looked up from germline, CDR1 is SGHVS and CDR2 is FQNEAQ. The CDR3 sequence is 14 residues long. Trimming removed 1 base at V and 1 base at J, with 7 bases between. The CDR3 DNA follows: TGTGCCAGCAGCTTAGGGACAGCGAACACTGAAGCTTTCTTT. It translates to CASSLGTANTEAFF.

This rearrangement joins TRBV3-1 (or the pseudogene TRBV3-2) to TRBJ2-4; 9 bases align to TRBD1. Germline CDR1 and CDR2: LGHDT and YNNKEL (reference sequence). V was clipped by 0 bases and J by 5 bases; unmatched bases: 5. The CDR3 covers 16 residues. In DNA form, the CDR3 reads TGTGCCAGCAGCCAAGATGGGACAGGGAACCAAAACATTCAGTACTTC. It translates to CASSQDGTGNQNIQYF.

This chain joins TRBV11-2 and TRBJ2-7; 10 bases fit TRBD1. CDR1 and CDR2 (germline): SGHAT, FQNNGV. The CDR3 is 14 amino acids. Unmatched junction bases numbered 5, after V lost 5 bases and J lost 4 bases. The DNA for the CDR3 is TGTGCCAGCAGCACGGACAGGGGGAATTACGAGCAGTACTTC. It yields the protein CASSTDRGNYEQYF.

The CDR3 loop is CASSLEYGLAGSNTEAFF. DNA for the CDR3: TGTGCCAGCAGCTTAGAGTACGGTCTTGCAGGGTCGAACACTGAAGCTTTCTTT. The V and J genes are TRBV7-9 and TRBJ1-1, with D possibly being TRBD1 (5 bases). The CDR3 has 18 residues. V was pared by 1 base and J by 1 base, with 19 bases between. Germline values: CDR1 SEHNR, CDR2 FQNEAQ (reference sequence).

The CDR3: CASSQDSFGNTIYF. In DNA form, the CDR3 reads TGCGCCAGCAGCCAGGACAGTTTTGGAAACACCATATATTTT. This chain connects TRBV4-1 to TRBJ1-3, with a tentative D call TRBD1 (6 bases). Per the germline V gene, CDR1 is MGHRA and CDR2 is YSYEKL. This CDR3 is built from 14 residues. Trimming pared 3 bases from V and 3 bases from J, leaving 9 bases between.

The V gene is TRBV19, the J gene TRBJ2-1; 8 bases are a match to TRBD1. Germline V gene lookup returns CDR1 LNHDA and CDR2 SQIVND (reference sequence). This CDR3 comprises 13 residues. Trimming removed 4 bases from V and 9 bases from J; junction bases left unmatched: 5. The CDR3 DNA follows: TGTGCCAGTAGTACAACAGGGGGTGGTGAGCAGTTCTTC. Protein sequence: CASSTTGGGEQFF.

The chain combines TRBV19 with TRBJ1-5, with 8 bases identical to TRBD1. The trim removed 6 bases at V and 6 bases at J, leaving 10 bases unmatched. The CDR3 covers 15 residues. Germline lookup yields CDR1 LNHDA and CDR2 SQIVND (reference sequence). The CDR3 spells CASSYPTGVGQPQHF. CDR3 coding DNA: TGTGCCAGTAGCTACCCGACAGGGGTCGGTCAGCCCCAGCATTTT.

The chain employs TRBV28 and TRBJ1-3; D not resolved. Trimming left V 3 bases short and J 4 bases short, with 10 bases between. The CDR3 consists of 14 residues. CDR1 and CDR2 (germline): MDHEN, SYDVKM. CDR3 in amino acids: CASSFRSGGNTIYF. The CDR3 DNA reads TGTGCCAGCAGTTTCCGTTCGGGGGGAAACACCATATATTTT.

V and J are TRBV19 and TRBJ1-4, with D possibly matching TRBD1 (5 bases). Per the germline V gene, CDR1 is LNHDA and CDR2 is SQIVND (reference sequence). This CDR3 is 15 amino acids long. V lost 3 bases and J lost 7, with 15 bases in between. The CDR3 spells CASSMGWQGGEKLFF. For the CDR3, the DNA is TGTGCCAGTAGTATGGGTTGGCAGGGAGGTGAAAAACTGTTTTTT.

The chain employs TRBV4-1 and TRBJ1-3, with 7 positions matching TRBD1. The CDR3 contains 14 residues. The J segment lost 4 bases and the V segment lost 3 bases, leaving 3 bases of the junction unmatched. The germline V gene encodes CDR1 MGHRA and CDR2 YSYEKL. The CDR3 loop reads CASSQTGYGNTIYF. The CDR3 DNA reads as TGCGCCAGCAGCCAGACAGGGTACGGAAACACCATATATTTT.

This chain's CDR3 is CASSFEDSITYNEQFF. Here the CDR3 DNA reads TGTGCCAGCAGCTTTGAGGACAGTATCACCTACAATGAGCAGTTCTTC. The chain links TRBV7-9 to TRBJ2-1, with a tentative D call TRBD1 (6 bases). Germline-derived CDR1 and CDR2 are SEHNR and FQNEAQ (reference sequence). The CDR3 runs to 16 residues. The germline V and J ends were trimmed by 3 bases and 2 bases, with 14 bases remaining between them.

The chain couples TRBV7-9 to TRBJ2-5, with a weak D call TRBD2 (6 bases). V shed 3 bases and J shed 5 bases, with 19 bases lying between them. This CDR3 spans 16 amino acids. CDR1 SEHNR and CDR2 FQNEAQ come from the germline V gene (reference sequence). The CDR3 here is CASSLGGWPKAETQYF. The CDR3 DNA sequence: TGTGCCAGCAGCTTGGGGGGATGGCCGAAGGCGGAGACCCAGTACTTC.

The V and J genes are TRBV11-2 and TRBJ1-2; D not certain. The V end lost 1 base, the J end lost 4 bases, and 4 bases lay between the germline ends. The CDR3 is made up of 12 amino acids. Germline CDR1 SGHAT, CDR2 FQNNGV. The CDR3 bases are TGTGCCAGCAGCTTAGCTGTCTATGGCTACACCTTC. Amino acid sequence: CASSLAVYGYTF.

V is TRBV28 and J is TRBJ1-5; D is undetermined. Trimming cost V 7 bases and J 2 bases, with 18 bases left between them. Germline assignment: CDR1 MDHEN and CDR2 SYDVKM. This CDR3 region has 16 residues. This CDR3 is CASMGRGEIGNQPQHF. CDR3 bases: TGTGCCAGCATGGGTAGAGGCGAAATAGGCAATCAGCCCCAGCATTTT.

This clone occurred a few times. The rearrangement links TRBV30 to TRBJ2-3, with D possibly being TRBD2 (6 bases). Trimming left V 3 bases short and J 6 bases short, with 16 bases between. This CDR3 has 14 residues. CDR1 is GTSNPN, CDR2 SVGIG, per germline (reference sequence). The DNA of the CDR3 is TGTGCCTGGAGGGGACTCCAAAGTTGGGATACGCAGTATTTT. Translating gives CAWRGLQSWDTQYF.

The genes are TRBV5-5 and TRBJ1-5; D is ambiguous. Germline V lookup: CDR1 SGHKS, CDR2 YYEKEE (reference sequence). This CDR3 spans 13 amino acids. With 0 bases removed from V and 6 bases from J, the gap between germline ends came to 7 bases. The CDR3 here is CASSLGPGQPQHF. The CDR3, as DNA: TGTGCCAGCAGCTTGGGTCCAGGTCAGCCCCAGCATTTT.

The rearrangement links TRBV2 to TRBJ1-1; 8 bases line up with TRBD1. Germline V gives CDR1 SNHLY, CDR2 FYNNEI. There are 15 residues in the CDR3. The V gene end was trimmed by 5 bases and the J gene end by 1 base; junction bases not matched to a gene: 6. CDR3 sequence: CASSLDRARNTEAFF. The CDR3 DNA sequence: TGTGCCAGCAGTCTGGACAGGGCAAGGAACACTGAAGCTTTCTTT. Looking up the rest from reference TRBV2 and TRBJ1-1 gives the full variable domain: EPEVTQTPSHQVTQMGQEVILRCVPISNHLYFYWYRQILGQKVEFLVSFYNNEISEKSEIFDDQFSVERPDGSNFTLKIRSTKLEDSAMYFCASSLDRARNTEAFFGQGTRLTVV.

This clone was seen just once. The chain recombines TRBV7-2 with TRBJ2-5; D might be TRBD2 (6 bases). The CDR3 is 16 residues long. Trimming removed 1 base from V and 2 bases from J, with 14 bases in between. The germline V gene encodes CDR1 SGHTA and CDR2 FQGNSA. The CDR3 coding sequence is TGTGCCAGCAGCTTAGGCTCGTTGGCGGGGCAAGAGACCCAGTACTTC. It is translated as CASSLGSLAGQETQYF. The full variable domain, its missing parts supplied by reference TRBV7-2 and TRBJ2-5, is GAGVSQSPSNKVTEKGKDVELRCDPISGHTALYWYRQSLGQGLEFLIYFQGNSAPDKSGLPSDRFSAERTGGSVSTLTIQRTQQEDSAVYLCASSLGSLAGQETQYFGPGTRLLVL.

The gene calls are TRBV18 and TRBJ2-3, with TRBD1 identical over 7 bases. V shed 2 bases, J shed 1 base, and the junction held 3 bases outside the gene matches. Germline CDR1 KGHSH, CDR2 LQKENI. The CDR3 is 15 amino acids. CDR3 DNA: TGTGCCAGCTCACCAGGACAGGTTGGCACAGATACGCAGTATTTT. As protein: CASSPGQVGTDTQYF. The complete variable domain, with remaining parts taken from reference TRBV18 and TRBJ2-3, reads NAGVMQNPRHLVRRRGQEARLRCSPMKGHSHVYWYRQLPEEGLKFMVYLQKENIIDESGMPKERFSAEFPKEGPSILRIQQVVRGDSAAYFCASSPGQVGTDTQYFGPGTRLTVL.

The V call is TRBV19, the J call TRBJ1-2; 8 positions agree with TRBD1. Trimming at V came to 8 bases and at J to 3 bases, leaving 17 bases not matched to a gene. Germline V CDR1 and CDR2: LNHDA, SQIVND (reference sequence). There are 17 residues in the CDR3. The CDR3 DNA reads as TGTGCCAGTTCCACACCGGGACAGGTCCTATGGGACTATGGCTACACCTTC. It is translated as CASSTPGQVLWDYGYTF.